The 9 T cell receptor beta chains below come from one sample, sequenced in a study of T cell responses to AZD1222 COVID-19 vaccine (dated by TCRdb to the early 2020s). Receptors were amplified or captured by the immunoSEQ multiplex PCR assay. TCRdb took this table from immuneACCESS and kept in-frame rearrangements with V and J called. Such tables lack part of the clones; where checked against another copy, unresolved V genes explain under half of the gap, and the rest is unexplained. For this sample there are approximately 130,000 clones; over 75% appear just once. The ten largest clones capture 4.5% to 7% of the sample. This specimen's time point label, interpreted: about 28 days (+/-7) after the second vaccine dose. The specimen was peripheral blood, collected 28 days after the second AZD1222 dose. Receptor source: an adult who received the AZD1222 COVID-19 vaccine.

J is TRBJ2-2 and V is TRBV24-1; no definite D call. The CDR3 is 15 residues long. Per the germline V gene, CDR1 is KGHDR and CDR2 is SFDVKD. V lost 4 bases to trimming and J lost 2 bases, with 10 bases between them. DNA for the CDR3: TGTGCCACCAGTGACCCTCAACTCAACACCGGGGAGCTGTTTTTT. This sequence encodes CATSDPQLNTGELFF.

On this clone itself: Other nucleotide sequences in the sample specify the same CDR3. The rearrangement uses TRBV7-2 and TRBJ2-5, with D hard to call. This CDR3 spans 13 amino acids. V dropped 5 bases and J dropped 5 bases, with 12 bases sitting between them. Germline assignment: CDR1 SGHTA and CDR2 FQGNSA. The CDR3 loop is CASSPPGRETQYF. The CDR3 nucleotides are TGTGCCAGCAGCCCCCCCGGCCGGGAGACCCAGTACTTC.

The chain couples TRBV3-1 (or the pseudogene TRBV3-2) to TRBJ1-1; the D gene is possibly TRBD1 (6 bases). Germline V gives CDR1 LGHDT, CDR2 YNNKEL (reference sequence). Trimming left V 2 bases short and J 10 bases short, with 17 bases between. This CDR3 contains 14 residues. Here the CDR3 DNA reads TGTGCCAGCAGCCAACGTCAGGGTGAGGGGGTAGCTTTCTTT. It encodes CASSQRQGEGVAFF.

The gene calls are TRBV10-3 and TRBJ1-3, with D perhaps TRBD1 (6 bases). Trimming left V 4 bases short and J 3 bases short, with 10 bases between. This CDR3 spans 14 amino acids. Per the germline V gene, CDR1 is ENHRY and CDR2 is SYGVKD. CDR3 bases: TGTGCCATCAGTGCGAGACAGGATGGAAACACCATATATTTT. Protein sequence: CAISARQDGNTIYF.

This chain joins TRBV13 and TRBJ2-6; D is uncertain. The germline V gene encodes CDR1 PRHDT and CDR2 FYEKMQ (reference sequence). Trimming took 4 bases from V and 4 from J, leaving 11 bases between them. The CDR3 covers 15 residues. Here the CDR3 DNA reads TGTGCCAGCAGCTCCAGTTGGTTCGGGGCCAACGTCCTGACTTTC. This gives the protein CASSSSWFGANVLTF.

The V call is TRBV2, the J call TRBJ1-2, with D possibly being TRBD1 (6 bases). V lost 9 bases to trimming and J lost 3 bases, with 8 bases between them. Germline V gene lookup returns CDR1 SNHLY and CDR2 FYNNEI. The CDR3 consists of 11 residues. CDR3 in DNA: TGTGCCAGTTGGACAGACTATGGCTACACCTTC. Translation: CASWTDYGYTF.

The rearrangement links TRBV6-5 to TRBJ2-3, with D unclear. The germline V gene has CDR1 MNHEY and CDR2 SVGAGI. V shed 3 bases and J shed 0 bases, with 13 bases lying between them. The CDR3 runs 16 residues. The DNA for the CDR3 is TGTGCCAGCAGTTATGGTCGCAGACCTAGCACAGATACGCAGTATTTT. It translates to CASSYGRRPSTDTQYF.

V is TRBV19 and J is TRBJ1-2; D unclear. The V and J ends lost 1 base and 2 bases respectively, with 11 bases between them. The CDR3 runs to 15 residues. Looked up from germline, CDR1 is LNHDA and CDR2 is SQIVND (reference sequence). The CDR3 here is CASSIARRTNYGYTF. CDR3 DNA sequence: TGTGCCAGTAGTATAGCCAGGCGTACAAACTATGGCTACACCTTC.

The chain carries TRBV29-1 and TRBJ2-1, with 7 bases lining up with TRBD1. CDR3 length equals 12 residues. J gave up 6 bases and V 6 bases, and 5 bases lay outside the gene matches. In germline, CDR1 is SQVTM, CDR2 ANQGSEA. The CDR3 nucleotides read TGCAGCGTATGCCGGGACAGCAATGAGCAGTTCTTC. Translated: CSVCRDSNEQFF.